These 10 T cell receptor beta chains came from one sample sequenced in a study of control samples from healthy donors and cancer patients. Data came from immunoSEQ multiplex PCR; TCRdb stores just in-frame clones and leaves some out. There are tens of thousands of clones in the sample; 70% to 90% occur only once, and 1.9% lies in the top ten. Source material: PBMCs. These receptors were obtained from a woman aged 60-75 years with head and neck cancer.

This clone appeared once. The CDR3 loop reads CASSRRLDTEAFF. In DNA form, the CDR3 reads TGTGCCAGCAGTCGCAGGCTGGACACTGAAGCTTTCTTT. V usage is TRBV2 and J usage is TRBJ1-1; no definite D call. This CDR3 contains 13 residues. Trimming removed 5 bases at V and 3 bases at J, with 10 bases between. CDR1 and CDR2 (germline): SNHLY, FYNNEI. Full variable domain (rest looked up from reference TRBV2 and TRBJ1-1): EPEVTQTPSHQVTQMGQEVILRCVPISNHLYFYWYRQILGQKVEFLVSFYNNEISEKSEIFDDQFSVERPDGSNFTLKIRSTKLEDSAMYFCASSRRLDTEAFFGQGTRLTVV.

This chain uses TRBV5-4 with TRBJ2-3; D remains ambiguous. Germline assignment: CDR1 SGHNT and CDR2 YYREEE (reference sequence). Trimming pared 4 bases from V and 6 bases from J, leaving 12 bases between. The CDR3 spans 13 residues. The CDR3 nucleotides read TGTGCCAGCAGCCCTGATCCCTCGGATACGCAGTATTTT. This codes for CASSPDPSDTQYF.

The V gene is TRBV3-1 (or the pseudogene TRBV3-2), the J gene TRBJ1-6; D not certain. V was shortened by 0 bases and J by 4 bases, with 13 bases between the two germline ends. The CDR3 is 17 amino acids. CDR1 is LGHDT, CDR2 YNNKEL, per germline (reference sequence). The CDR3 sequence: CASSQDLVTAYNSPLHF. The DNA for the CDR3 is TGTGCCAGCAGCCAAGATCTAGTTACAGCTTATAATTCACCCCTCCACTTT.

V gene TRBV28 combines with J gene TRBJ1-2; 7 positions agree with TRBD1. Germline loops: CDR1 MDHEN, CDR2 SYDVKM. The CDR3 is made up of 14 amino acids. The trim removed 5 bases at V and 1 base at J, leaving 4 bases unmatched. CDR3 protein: CASSPTGHNYGYTF. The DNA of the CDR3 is TGTGCCAGCAGTCCGACAGGGCATAACTATGGCTACACCTTC.

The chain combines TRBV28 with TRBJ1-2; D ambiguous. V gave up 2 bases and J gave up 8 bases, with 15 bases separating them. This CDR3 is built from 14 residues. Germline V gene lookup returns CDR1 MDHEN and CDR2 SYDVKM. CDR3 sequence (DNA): TGTGCCAGCAGTTTAAATACCGTCCCAGAAGGCTACACCTTC. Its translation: CASSLNTVPEGYTF.

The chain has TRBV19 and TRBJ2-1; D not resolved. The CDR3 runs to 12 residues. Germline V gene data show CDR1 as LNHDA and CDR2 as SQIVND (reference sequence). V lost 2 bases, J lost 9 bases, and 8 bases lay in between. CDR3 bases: TGTGCCAGTAGTATACAATCGAGTGAGCAGTTCTTC. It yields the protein CASSIQSSEQFF.

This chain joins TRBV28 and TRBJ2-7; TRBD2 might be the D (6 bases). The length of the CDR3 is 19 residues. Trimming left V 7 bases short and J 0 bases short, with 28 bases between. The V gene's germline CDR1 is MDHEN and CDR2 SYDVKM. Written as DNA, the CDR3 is TGTGCCAGCATTCCGGGGGATAGGTGGGGTAGACTATACTCCTACGAGCAGTACTTC. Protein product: CASIPGDRWGRLYSYEQYF.

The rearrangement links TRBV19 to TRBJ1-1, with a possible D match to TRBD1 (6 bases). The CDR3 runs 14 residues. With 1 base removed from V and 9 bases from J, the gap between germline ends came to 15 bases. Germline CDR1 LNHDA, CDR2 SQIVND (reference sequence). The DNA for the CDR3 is TGTGCCAGTAGTATAGCGGCAGCGACAGGTCAAGCTTTCTTT. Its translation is CASSIAAATGQAFF.

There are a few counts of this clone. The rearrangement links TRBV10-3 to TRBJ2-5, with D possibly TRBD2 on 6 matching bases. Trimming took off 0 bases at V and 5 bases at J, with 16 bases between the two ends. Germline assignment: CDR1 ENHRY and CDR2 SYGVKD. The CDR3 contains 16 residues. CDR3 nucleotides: TGTGCCATCAGTGAGTCGCGCGGGCCCGGAGGGGAGACCCAGTACTTC. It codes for CAISESRGPGGETQYF.

The CDR3 nucleotides are TGTGCCTGGATACCCGGGGTAGGGAACACCGGGGAGCTGTTTTTT. It codes for CAWIPGVGNTGELFF. This chain uses TRBV30 with TRBJ2-2, with D maybe TRBD2 (5 bases). This CDR3 spans 15 amino acids. Looked up from germline, CDR1 is GTSNPN and CDR2 is SVGIG (reference sequence). The V end lost 4 bases, the J end lost 1 base, and 13 bases lay between the germline ends.